Here is one TCR beta chain with its context. Only a few counts were recorded for this clonotype. No antigen is known for it. Per-base qualities were not stored, and no clone one base away is much larger. Library preparation employed PCR. Sequencing was performed on an Illumina HiSeq 2500. Molecular barcoding was employed in the preparation of TCR libraries, with unique molecular identifiers being used to normalize TCRbeta repertoire quantification. TCRdb reanalyzed the raw reads on its own, using fastp at Q25 for trimming and MiXCR for clone calling, and kept in-frame beta chains. Every entry covers one CDR3 protein and lists the most common genes and DNA from its rows. In all, the sample holds hundreds of thousands of distinct CDR3 sequences, and 6.5% to 9% of those were seen once. The top ten constitute around 9.8% of the sample. This sample was included in a study of T-cell reconstitution after alpha-beta-depleted transplantation in children (dated by TCRdb to 2016 to 2017). Study-wide context: The study quantitatively tracked T-cell immune reconstitution after TCRalphabeta/CD19-depleted allogeneic hematopoietic cell transplantation in children using TCR repertoire profiling. Overall results and qualifications from the work: In some patients, the high TCRbeta diversity seen at day 60 was put down to recipient T cells and intrathymic progenitors that had survived conditioning. Hyperexpanded clone frequencies declined over subsequent months; after one year, T-cell counts and TCRbeta diversity were mostly attributed to newly produced T cells. The apparently early recovery of alphabetaT-cell counts about two months after transplant reportedly depended on only several hundred rapidly expanded clones that came from non-depleted graft cells.

Relative to germline, V is missing 0 bases and J is missing 2 bases, with 2 bases of the junction outside any gene match. From the cysteine through the phenylalanine, the CDR3 covers 16 amino acids. The entry retains the CDR3 DNA only, 48 bases that are in frame from base 1. The germline V gene provides CDR1 MNHNS and CDR2 SASEGT. This sample's treatment or condition label indicates: allogeneic hematopoietic cell transplantation with graft depleted of TCRalphabeta T cells and CD19 B cells. TCRalphabeta/CD19-depleted allogeneic hematopoietic cell grafts were given to the transplant recipients, all of whom were children.

The receptor chain draws on TRBV6-1 and TRBJ2-1, and TRBD2 matches 9 of the central bases. The TCR comes from a female patient younger than 10 who had a stem cell transplant for Fanconi anemia, so the T cells may come from the graft donor. The sequencing used peripheral blood, collected 360 days after TCRalphabeta/CD19-depleted stem cell transplant. The nucleotides read TGTGCCAGCAGTGAAGCGAGCGGGGGGACCTACAATGAGCAGTTCTTC. Its amino acids are CASSEASGGTYNEQFF.